What follows are 9 T cell receptor beta chains derived from one specimen sequenced in a study of T cells after yellow fever vaccination. TCRdb called the 5' RACE reads again in MiXCR, with one record for every CDR3 protein. The table records hundreds of thousands of distinct CDR3 sequences, 9.5% to 15% of them present only once. Sample: CD4+ T cells sorted from PBMCs, taken 15 days after the yellow fever booster vaccination. These receptors all stem from a man aged 18 to 29 who received the YFV17D yellow fever vaccine.

The chain recombines TRBV7-9 with TRBJ2-1; D gene unclear. CDR3 size: 15 residues. Germline V gives CDR1 SEHNR, CDR2 FQNEAQ (reference sequence). V lost 8 bases to trimming and J lost 6 bases, with 20 bases between them. The CDR3 loop reads CASGTKRRLGNEQFF. CDR3 DNA sequence: TGTGCCAGCGGCACGAAACGGCGGCTGGGCAATGAGCAGTTCTTC.

The rearrangement uses TRBV6-5 and TRBJ2-1; perhaps TRBD1 as D (8 bases). Looked up from germline, CDR1 is MNHEY and CDR2 is SVGAGI. Trimming removed 6 bases from V and 3 bases from J, with 15 bases in between. The CDR3 spans 15 residues. CDR3 nucleotides: TGTGCCAGCAGCCCCACAGGGGGGGTCTACAATGAGCAGTTCTTC. Amino acids: CASSPTGGVYNEQFF.

The chain uses TRBV7-9 and TRBJ1-4; weak D call: TRBD1 (6 bases). The ends were cut back, 5 bases at V and 10 bases at J, with 20 bases in the middle. The CDR3 is made up of 15 amino acids. CDR1 is SEHNR, CDR2 FQNEAQ, per germline (reference sequence). CDR3 sequence (DNA): TGTGCCAGCAGCGGCAGGGCGTCTAAAGGGGGAAAACTGTTTTTT. It encodes CASSGRASKGGKLFF. The full variable domain, rest sourced from reference TRBV7-9 and TRBJ1-4, is DTGVSQNPRHKITKRGQNVTFRCDPISEHNRLYWYRQTLGQGPEFLTYFQNEAQLEKSRLLSDRFSAERPKGSFSTLEIQRTEQGDSAMYLCASSGRASKGGKLFFGSGTQLSVL.

A few counts support this clonotype. CDR3 in DNA: TGTGCCAGCAGGTCCCAGTACTTC. This sequence encodes CASRSQYF. This chain joins TRBV21-1 and TRBJ2-5. TRBV21-1 represents a pseudogene. The CDR3 sequence is 8 residues long.

The gene calls are TRBV27 and TRBJ2-1, with TRBD2 identical over 12 bases. Trimming at V came to 6 bases and at J to 9 bases, leaving 6 bases not matched to a gene. Germline assignment: CDR1 MNHEY and CDR2 SMNVEV (reference sequence). The CDR3 runs to 14 residues. The DNA for the CDR3 is TGTGCCAGCAGGGCTAGCGGGGGGGCCGGTGAGCAGTTCTTC. Its protein product is CASRASGGAGEQFF.

There are a few counts of this clonotype. V gene TRBV29-1 combines with J gene TRBJ1-1, with D hard to call. Trimming cost V 7 bases and J 0 bases, with 12 bases left between them. There are 13 residues in the CDR3. The germline gives CDR1 SQVTM, CDR2 ANQGSEA. The CDR3 loop is CSATAGVNTEAFF. In DNA form, the CDR3 reads TGCAGCGCGACGGCGGGAGTGAACACTGAAGCTTTCTTT.

This chain joins TRBV3-1 and TRBJ1-4; TRBD1 might be the D (6 bases). This CDR3 contains 15 residues. The germline CDR1 and CDR2 sequences are LGHDT and YNNKEL (reference sequence). The germline V and J ends were trimmed by 1 base and 6 bases, with 12 bases remaining between them. The CDR3 loop is CASSQVAGAHEKLFF. CDR3 nucleotide sequence: TGTGCCAGCAGCCAAGTGGCAGGGGCGCATGAAAAACTGTTTTTT.

The chain has TRBV6-1 and TRBJ2-3; 11 bases line up with TRBD2. Germline CDR1 is MNHNS and CDR2 is SASEGT. Trimming removed 1 base from V and 4 bases from J; junction bases left unmatched: 16. This CDR3 has 20 residues. The CDR3 coding sequence is TGTGCCAGCAGTGAAGTACGACTAGCGGGGTCCGCAGGACTACCAGATACGCAGTATTTT. It specifies CASSEVRLAGSAGLPDTQYF.

This clonotype was found a few times. V is TRBV20-1 and J is TRBJ2-5; the D gene is possibly TRBD2 (5 bases). The CDR3 runs 15 residues. Germline CDR1 reads DFQATT; CDR2 reads SNEGSKA (reference sequence). The V end lost 5 bases, the J end lost 7 bases, and 23 bases lay between the germline ends. In DNA, the CDR3 is TGCAGTGCTCCCGCCCGTCCGGGAACCCAGGTGACCCAGTACTTC. Residues: CSAPARPGTQVTQYF.